The 32 T cell receptor beta chains in this list originate from one sample, sequenced in a study of blood T cells in healthy people across ages. A sample-barcoded 5' primer and a J-beta primer mix were used in a second PCR of roughly 7 to 12 cycles. TCRdb passed the 5' RACE reads through MiXCR, listing each CDR3 protein once. Of hundreds of thousands of distinct CDR3 sequences listed, more than 40% are singletons. The sample was blood. These receptors came from a woman aged 55 to 70 in good health.

This chain connects TRBV9 to TRBJ2-1; TRBD2 might be the D (6 bases). V lost 1 base, J lost 7 bases, and 15 bases lay in between. Germline CDR1 and CDR2: SGDLS and YYNGEE. This CDR3 contains 15 residues. The CDR3 DNA follows: TGTGCCAGCAGCGTATCCGGGGGTATCCTAAATGAGCAGTTCTTC. Translation: CASSVSGGILNEQFF.

A word on this clonotype: A much more abundant neighbour one base away suggests this may be a read error. The chain has TRBV4-3 and TRBJ2-5, with TRBD2 matching 8 bases. The CDR3 loop spans 17 amino acids. Germline V CDR1 and CDR2: LGHNA, YSLEER. In DNA form, the CDR3 reads TGCGCCAGCAGCCAAGTTGCGGGACTAGGGATGCAAGAGACCCGGTACTTC. Residues: CASSQVAGLGMQETRYF.

This clonotype was counted at least ten times. The chain uses TRBV4-2 and TRBJ2-7; D remains unclear. The CDR3 sequence is 13 residues long. V dropped 1 base and J dropped 5 bases, with 9 bases sitting between them. Germline CDR1 LGHNA, CDR2 YNFKEQ. CDR3 coding DNA: TGTGCCAGCAGCCAAGGTTACATGGACGAGCAGTACTTC. Protein product: CASSQGYMDEQYF.

In its sample, this clonotype was seen a few times. The chain employs TRBV11-1 and TRBJ2-7; 12 bases align to TRBD2. The V segment lost 5 bases and the J segment 3 bases; nucleotides outside the gene matches: 2. CDR1 SGHAT and CDR2 FQDESV come from the germline V gene (reference sequence). This CDR3 region has 14 residues. CDR3 nucleotide sequence: TGTGCCAGCAGCATACTAGCGGGAGGCTACGAGCAGTACTTC. Its translation is CASSILAGGYEQYF.

The rearrangement links TRBV7-9 to TRBJ1-2, with 8 positions matching TRBD1. CDR1 is SEHNR and CDR2 is FQNEAQ in the germline V gene (reference sequence). With 7 bases clipped from V and 8 bases from J, the junction kept 15 bases outside the gene matches. The CDR3 spans 15 residues. In DNA, the CDR3 is TGTGCCAGCATCGAATGGGCGACAGGGGAGTTGGGCTACACCTTC. Its translation: CASIEWATGELGYTF.

This rearrangement joins TRBV5-1 to TRBJ2-1; D uncertain. The V gene lost 5 bases and the J gene lost 9 bases, with 18 bases spanning the gap. Per the germline V gene, CDR1 is SGHRS and CDR2 is YFSETQ. This CDR3 has 14 amino acids. Written as DNA, the CDR3 is TGCGCCAGCAGTCCAGCAACGGAAAAAACTGAGCAGTTCTTC. Translating gives CASSPATEKTEQFF.

This chain links TRBV7-3 with TRBJ2-3; 9 nucleotides line up with TRBD2. The CDR3 extends over 16 amino acids. CDR1 SGHTA and CDR2 FQGTGA come from the germline V gene. J was trimmed by 0 bases and V by 2 bases; bases with no gene match: 3. In DNA form, the CDR3 reads TGTGCCAGCAGCTTATCGCTAGCGGGGAGCACAGATACGCAGTATTTT. Amino acids: CASSLSLAGSTDTQYF.

The chain uses TRBV27 and TRBJ2-4; D gene unclear. The J call may be mistaken, given a closer DNA end match to TRBJ2-7. The CDR3 has 12 residues. Germline CDR1 and CDR2: MNHEY and SMNVEV (reference sequence). The CDR3 DNA is TGTGCCAGCAGTTTATGGGGTTCCGAGCAGTACTTC. Residues: CASSLWGSEQYF.

The CDR3 coding sequence is TGTGCCAGCAGCCCAGACATGGGACAGGGGCAAGAGACCCAGTACTTC. Protein sequence: CASSPDMGQGQETQYF. The rearrangement links TRBV4-2 to TRBJ2-5, with 10 nucleotides matching TRBD1. The germline gives CDR1 LGHNA, CDR2 YNFKEQ. The ends lost 4 bases at V and 2 bases at J; junction bases unmatched: 7. The CDR3 consists of 16 residues.

At least ten counts were recorded for this clonotype. The chain joins TRBV29-1 to TRBJ2-5; 15 bases are a match to TRBD2. CDR3 length: 15 residues. The germline gives CDR1 SQVTM, CDR2 ANQGSEA. Unmatched junction bases numbered 5, after V lost 5 bases and J lost 4 bases. CDR3 nucleotide sequence: TGCAGCGTTTCCCGGACTAGCGGGAGGGTAGAGACCCAGTACTTC. Translated: CSVSRTSGRVETQYF.

Of note for this clonotype: The junction departs from the called germline gene at one end, perhaps through a read error. The chain employs TRBV3-1 and TRBJ1-2; the D is unclear. The CDR3 consists of 13 residues. Germline V gives CDR1 LGHDT, CDR2 YNNKEL (reference sequence). The CDR3 loop is CAGSQRTEYGYTF. The CDR3 region has the DNA TGTGCCGGCAGCCAACGAACGGAATATGGCTACACCTTC.

In its sample, this clonotype was seen a few times. The V gene is TRBV20-1, the J gene TRBJ2-1; 8 bases fit TRBD1. V shed 0 bases, J shed 7 bases, and the junction held 8 bases outside the gene matches. CDR1 and CDR2 from the germline V gene are DFQATT and SNEGSKA (reference sequence). This CDR3 region has 15 residues. The CDR3 sequence: CSARDRVRGRNEQFF. CDR3 bases: TGCAGTGCTAGAGATCGAGTCAGGGGGCGAAATGAGCAGTTCTTC.

The chain employs TRBV6-1 and TRBJ1-1; no clear D gene. This CDR3 is built from 11 residues. Trimming took off 4 bases at V and 6 bases at J, with 6 bases between the two ends. The germline CDR1 and CDR2 sequences are MNHNS and SASEGT. The CDR3 bases are TGTGCCAGCAGTGCTAGGGCTGAAGCTTTCTTT. Its translation: CASSARAEAFF.

This clonotype was seen a single time. A much larger clone differs from this one at a single base, so this may be a read error. The gene calls are TRBV12-3 or TRBV12-4 and TRBJ2-7, with D maybe TRBD1 (5 bases). The CDR3 extends over 14 amino acids. V dropped 5 bases and J dropped 1 base, with 12 bases sitting between them. The CDR3, as DNA: TGTGCCAGCAGTGATAGGGGTGGGTCCTACGAGCAGTACTTC. Its translation is CASSDRGGSYEQYF.

The rearrangement links TRBV27 to TRBJ2-5, with D possibly matching TRBD1 (6 bases). The CDR3 contains 16 residues. From germline, CDR1 is MNHEY and CDR2 SMNVEV (reference sequence). With 5 bases removed from V and 4 bases from J, the gap between germline ends came to 20 bases. Here the CDR3 reads CASSIWGRTGIETQYF. The CDR3 DNA follows: TGTGCCAGCAGTATATGGGGGCGCACGGGGATAGAGACCCAGTACTTC.

The rearrangement joins TRBV25-1 to TRBJ1-2, with 7 bases that match TRBD1. The CDR3 spans 15 residues. V lost 0 bases to trimming and J lost 6 bases; unmatched junction nucleotides: 7. CDR1 is MGHDK and CDR2 is SYGVNS in the germline V gene. The CDR3 bases are TGTGCCAGCAGTGAATATGCAGACAGGGTTCATGGCTACACCTTC. This codes for CASSEYADRVHGYTF.

The CDR3 coding sequence is TGCAGTGCAACGGCCGTCTATGGCTACACCTTC. Translating gives CSATAVYGYTF. The chain links TRBV20-1 to TRBJ1-2, with unresolved D. The CDR3 runs 11 residues. Trimming pared 6 bases from V and 4 bases from J, leaving 9 bases between. From germline, CDR1 is DFQATT and CDR2 SNEGSKA (reference sequence).

V gene TRBV6-1 combines with J gene TRBJ1-2, with 7 bases fitting TRBD1. CDR1 is MNHNS and CDR2 is SASEGT in the germline V gene. Trimming removed 6 bases from V and 3 bases from J; junction bases left unmatched: 7. The CDR3 consists of 14 residues. The CDR3 DNA follows: TGTGCCAGCAGGCGGTTCACAGGGGACTATGGCTACACCTTC. Residues: CASRRFTGDYGYTF.

This chain links TRBV15 with TRBJ2-2, with TRBD1 matching 8 bases. V lost 8 bases, J lost 2 bases, and 10 bases stayed unmatched. The CDR3 consists of 16 residues. CDR1 is LNHNV and CDR2 is YYDKDF in the germline V gene (reference sequence). DNA of the CDR3: TGTGCCACCGGACGCGGACAGGGACGCAACACCGGGGAGCTGTTTTTT. Amino acid sequence: CATGRGQGRNTGELFF.

The J gene is TRBJ1-2, the V gene TRBV20-1; 7 positions agree with TRBD1. CDR3 length equals 14 residues. Germline lookup yields CDR1 DFQATT and CDR2 SNEGSKA (reference sequence). V shed 5 bases and J 4 bases; nucleotides not matched to a gene: 10. The CDR3: CSAPAYRGSYGYTF. CDR3 coding DNA: TGCAGTGCTCCGGCTTACAGGGGAAGCTATGGCTACACCTTC.

The chain links TRBV9 to TRBJ2-7; possible D gene TRBD1, 6 bases. With 0 bases removed from V and 2 bases from J, the gap between germline ends came to 9 bases. The CDR3 covers 14 residues. Germline-derived CDR1 and CDR2 are SGDLS and YYNGEE. CDR3 amino acids: CASSVGRGPYEQYF. The CDR3 DNA follows: TGTGCCAGCAGCGTAGGCAGGGGTCCCTACGAGCAGTACTTC.

This chain links TRBV20-1 with TRBJ1-4; D is unresolved. The V and J ends lost 0 bases and 7 bases respectively, with 15 bases between them. The germline gives CDR1 DFQATT, CDR2 SNEGSKA (reference sequence). The CDR3 consists of 15 residues. CDR3 coding DNA: TGCAGTGCTAGAGATCTGGGCAGTTCTGGTGAAAAACTGTTTTTT. Translated: CSARDLGSSGEKLFF.

This clonotype has a handful of counts. This chain connects TRBV20-1 to TRBJ2-5, with 7 positions matching TRBD1. The V segment lost 5 bases and the J segment 2 bases; nucleotides outside the gene matches: 14. This CDR3 comprises 16 residues. The germline CDR1 and CDR2 sequences are DFQATT and SNEGSKA (reference sequence). The CDR3 DNA reads as TGCAGTGCTTCCACCCGACGACAGGGCAGGCAAGAGACCCAGTACTTC. Translated: CSASTRRQGRQETQYF.

A note on this clonotype: This may be a read error, as it is one base from a much larger clone. V gene TRBV18 combines with J gene TRBJ2-7; D is tentatively TRBD1 or TRBD2 (5 bases each). This CDR3 is 15 amino acids long. Germline-derived CDR1 and CDR2 are KGHSH and LQKENI. V was clipped by 4 bases and J by 3 bases, with 16 bases between them. DNA of the CDR3: TGTGCCAGCTCACAGGGACGAGCGGACGTCTACGAGCAGTACTTC. It specifies CASSQGRADVYEQYF.

The V call is TRBV18, the J call TRBJ2-1; D might be TRBD1 (6 bases). Looked up from germline, CDR1 is KGHSH and CDR2 is LQKENI. With 6 bases removed from V and 4 bases from J, the gap between germline ends came to 16 bases. The CDR3 loop spans 15 amino acids. In nucleotides, the CDR3 is TGTGCCAGCTCTGGGACACCTTTTAATTACAATGAGCAGTTCTTC. Its translation: CASSGTPFNYNEQFF.

This clonotype has more than one count but fewer than ten. The DNA for the CDR3 is TGTGCCAGCAGCGTACGGGGGGCGTCCTACAATGAGCAGTTCTTC. Amino acid sequence: CASSVRGASYNEQFF. The chain recombines TRBV9 with TRBJ2-1, with D possibly matching TRBD2 (7 bases). Trimming stripped 1 base from V and 1 base from J, with 9 bases between. CDR1 SGDLS and CDR2 YYNGEE come from the germline V gene. This CDR3 comprises 15 residues.

This clonotype was observed a few times. The chain recombines TRBV20-1 with TRBJ2-5; TRBD2 aligns across 10 bases. V lost 6 bases, J lost 11 bases, and 15 bases stayed unmatched. There are 14 residues in the CDR3. Germline V gene sequence: CDR1 DFQATT, CDR2 SNEGSKA (reference sequence). The CDR3 here is CSADYSGRSDEQYF. The CDR3 DNA follows: TGCAGTGCCGATTATAGCGGGAGGTCGGATGAGCAGTACTTC.

The rearrangement joins TRBV11-2 to TRBJ2-7; D ambiguous. Germline CDR1 SGHAT, CDR2 FQNNGV. The CDR3 extends over 15 amino acids. V was clipped by 1 base and J by 4 bases, with 14 bases between them. DNA for the CDR3: TGTGCCAGCAGCTTAGTAGCCTTCCCAGAATACGAGCAGTACTTC. This gives the protein CASSLVAFPEYEQYF.

The chain recombines TRBV6-2 or TRBV6-3 with TRBJ2-1; TRBD2 agrees at 12 bases. Germline-derived CDR1 and CDR2 are MNHEY and SVGEGT. This CDR3 spans 19 amino acids. V lost 2 bases, J lost 0 bases, and 8 bases stayed unmatched. Here the CDR3 DNA reads TGTGCCAGCAGTTACCTAGCTAGCGGGAGGGGGGGCTCCTACAATGAGCAGTTCTTC. Translated: CASSYLASGRGGSYNEQFF.

V usage is TRBV20-1 and J usage is TRBJ2-7; 10 bases are a match to TRBD1. With the DNA end fitting TRBJ2-5 better, the J assignment may be wrong. CDR1 and CDR2 (germline): DFQATT, SNEGSKA (reference sequence). CDR3 length: 15 residues. The DNA of the CDR3 is TGCAGTGCGACCTCCGGGACAGGGGTAAAAGAGACCCAGTACTTC. Amino acids: CSATSGTGVKETQYF.

A few counts support this clonotype. A much larger clone differs from this one at a single base, so this may be a read error. The chain employs TRBV20-1 and TRBJ1-4; tentative D call: TRBD1 (6 bases). Germline assignment: CDR1 DFQATT and CDR2 SNEGSKA (reference sequence). The CDR3 totals 16 residues. The CDR3 loop reads CSARDFSGRGNEKPFF. In nucleotides, the CDR3 is TGCAGTGCTAGAGATTTTTCCGGCAGGGGAAATGAAAAACCGTTTTTT.

Comments on this clonotype: A read error may account for a junction end that differs from germline. The chain links TRBV4-3 to TRBJ1-6; the match to TRBD1 covers 7 bases. The CDR3 totals 18 residues. The germline CDR1 and CDR2 sequences are LGHNA and YSLEER. CDR3 sequence: CANSQSPGQGDYNSPLHF. The CDR3 DNA follows: TGCGCCAACAGCCAATCCCCGGGGCAGGGGGACTATAATTCACCCCTCCACTTT.